The 3 T cell receptor beta chains below come from one sample, sequenced in a study of cytomegalovirus exposure and HLA in healthy donors. PCR was performed using 60 Vbeta and 13 Jbeta primers. This table comes from immunoSEQ multiplex PCR, and its TCRdb copy is limited to in-frame clones, with some not included. The sample shows about 110,000 clones, about three quarters of them seen only once. Sequenced: PBMCs. The receptors stem from a female donor in good health and CMV-seropositive.

The table lists this clone with a few counts. This chain joins TRBV5-1 and TRBJ1-4; D may be TRBD1 (6 bases). Trimming stripped 0 bases from V and 6 bases from J, with 12 bases between. This CDR3 region has 15 residues. Germline values: CDR1 SGHRS, CDR2 YFSETQ. Written as DNA, the CDR3 is TGCGCCAGCAGCTTGGCACCAGCAGGGGATGAAAAACTGTTTTTT. Translating gives CASSLAPAGDEKLFF. The full variable domain, completed using reference TRBV5-1 and TRBJ1-4, is KAGVTQTPRYLIKTRGQQVTLSCSPISGHRSVSWYQQTPGQGLQFLFEYFSETQRNKGNFPGRFSGRQFSNSRSEMNVSTLELGDSALYLCASSLAPAGDEKLFFGSGTQLSVL.

As for this clone: A read error may account for a junction end that differs from germline. The chain recombines TRBV7-7 with TRBJ2-1, with 7 bases that match TRBD1. Germline CDR1 is SSHAT and CDR2 is FNYEAQ (reference sequence). The CDR3 extends over 13 amino acids. For the CDR3, the DNA is TGTGCTAGCAGCTTCCGGGACAGAGGTGAGCAGTTCTTC. It is translated as CASSFRDRGEQFF.

The rearrangement uses TRBV19 and TRBJ1-4; D gene unclear. CDR3 length equals 12 residues. CDR1 is LNHDA and CDR2 is SQIVND in the germline V gene (reference sequence). V was shortened by 5 bases and J by 5 bases, with 6 bases between the two germline ends. CDR3 in amino acids: CASSLPNEKLFF. CDR3 nucleotides: TGTGCCAGTAGTCTCCCGAATGAAAAACTGTTTTTT.